Reported below is one TCR beta chain. Its antigen is undetermined. Random hexamers were used to reverse transcribe the RNA input (about 0.5 to 1 ug). TCRdb itself ran the immunoSEQ multiplex PCR reads through MiXCR, one entry per CDR3 protein. The sample lists about 180,000 distinct CDR3 sequences, nearly 97% occurring once. This specimen comes from a study of CD8 T cells in Susac syndrome. Trimming cost V 0 bases and J 0 bases, with 8 bases left between them. Looked up from germline, CDR1 is GTSNPN and CDR2 is SVGIG (reference sequence). This CDR3 spans 14 amino acids. Study outcomes and limitations: It was acknowledged in the study that the number of individuals who were included in its TCR sequencing and HLA analysis was relatively small.

The receptor comes from a human donor with multiple sclerosis. The sample consisted of CD4+ T cells from PBMCs. This rearrangement joins TRBV30 to TRBJ1-1; D unclear. CDR3 amino acids: CAWSVQYMNTEAFF. CDR3 sequence (DNA): TGTGCCTGGAGTGTACAGTACATGAACACTGAAGCTTTCTTT.